This T cell receptor (beta chain) was recorded in a study of blood T cell repertoires in COVID-19. On the study more broadly: The United States, Italy and Spain supplied acute and convalescent COVID-19 samples.

Germline CDR1 is SGHVS and CDR2 is FQNEAQ. The CDR3 sequence is 14 residues long. The ends were cut back, 5 bases at V and 5 bases at J, with 12 bases in the middle. This clone appeared a single time. In the original processing: Amplification with reference gene primers provided the estimates of nucleated cell counts. Method: immunoSEQ multiplex PCR; TCRdb's copy keeps in-frame clones and lacks some. D and trimming were read from the DNA, whereas the V and J calls and clone size are those reported in that table. The table records 85,000 to 95,000 clones, roughly nine tenths of them present only once. The clonotype was recovered from an elderly woman with active COVID-19. The sample taken for sequencing was peripheral blood. The J gene is TRBJ1-4, the V gene TRBV7-8; D may be TRBD1 (5 bases). The CDR3 protein is CASSPYRGNEKLFF. The CDR3 DNA sequence: TGTGCCAGCAGCCCCTATAGGGGCAATGAAAAACTGTTTTTT.